This T cell receptor (beta chain) appears in the sequencing data of a study of T-cell memory formation after mild COVID-19. Trimming cost V 3 bases and J 8 bases, with 16 bases left between them. This CDR3 has 15 residues. This clonotype was detected ten times or more. TCRdb analysed the 5' RACE reads with MiXCR anew, one entry per CDR3 protein. This sample has approximately 580,000 distinct CDR3 sequences, with roughly 20% found just once. What was sequenced was PBMCs or a T cell subset sorted from them (not recorded which). The sequence was obtained from an adult woman who had mild COVID-19 (a few samples of this study predate the infection). Cell type and time point are not known. The chain employs TRBV12-3 or TRBV12-4 and TRBJ2-2; perhaps TRBD2 as D (5 bases). CDR3 coding DNA: TGTGCCAGCAGTTTCTGGTTAACTAGTGGTGGGGAGCTGTTTTTT. It is translated as CASSFWLTSGGELFF.